These 28 T cell receptor beta chains originate from one sample sequenced in a study of response to subunit inactivated influenza vaccine. TCRdb reprocessed the RT-PCR reads with MiXCR, giving one entry per CDR3 protein. Counted here are roughly 620,000 distinct CDR3 sequences, about 10% occurring once; the ten biggest clones make up 11%. These data were also reused for a study on T cells expressing NK-cell markers. That investigation notes: Production of TCR beta cDNA relied on 5'RACE template switching with UMIs.

Material: PBMCs from blood, obtained on the day of vaccination. The origin of the receptors is a man aged 50-59 years who received an inactivated influenza vaccine.

This clonotype appeared many times. The chain is built from TRBV29-1 and TRBJ1-2; 9 bases map to TRBD1. V dropped 6 bases and J dropped 4; count of bases not matched to a gene: 6. The CDR3 extends over 13 amino acids. Germline CDR1 is SQVTM and CDR2 is ANQGSEA. CDR3 amino acids: CSVSTGGLYGYTF. CDR3 bases: TGCAGCGTCTCCACAGGGGGCCTCTATGGCTACACCTTC.

This clonotype was detected many times. The chain carries TRBV28 and TRBJ2-1, with 9 bases fitting TRBD2. The germline V gene has CDR1 MDHEN and CDR2 SYDVKM. The CDR3 is 15 residues long. J was trimmed by 0 bases and V by 6 bases; bases with no gene match: 3. Here the CDR3 DNA reads TGTGCCAGCAGGAGTAGCGGGGGCTCCTACAATGAGCAGTTCTTC. As protein: CASRSSGGSYNEQFF.

The table lists this clonotype with many counts. The chain combines TRBV27 with TRBJ2-7; no clear D gene. CDR1 and CDR2 from the germline V gene are MNHEY and SMNVEV (reference sequence). The CDR3 consists of 12 residues. V was trimmed by 8 bases and J by 2 bases, leaving 10 bases between them. The CDR3 nucleotides are TGTGCCAGCGGTGCAGCAGCCTACGAGCAGTACTTC. It yields the protein CASGAAAYEQYF.

This clonotype was recorded at least ten times. The V and J genes are TRBV27 and TRBJ2-1; D is unclear. V lost 4 bases and J lost 16, with 20 bases in between. This CDR3 contains 13 residues. Germline CDR1 is MNHEY and CDR2 is SMNVEV (reference sequence). CDR3 loop: CASSSGSSPTRFF. Written as DNA, the CDR3 is TGTGCCAGCAGTTCCGGTTCTTCCCCCACACGATTCTTC.

The chain employs TRBV28 and TRBJ2-3, with D perhaps TRBD1 or TRBD2 (7 bases each). The CDR3 runs 17 residues. Germline V gene sequence: CDR1 MDHEN, CDR2 SYDVKM. V lost 5 bases, J lost 0 bases, and 18 bases lay in between. Written as DNA, the CDR3 is TGTGCCAGCAGTCAGGGGGGTCTAGCGGATAGCACAGATACGCAGTATTTT. Protein product: CASSQGGLADSTDTQYF.

This clonotype has a count of ten or more. The CDR3 protein is CASSDEPQGNQPQHF. CDR3 bases: TGTGCCAGCAGCGACGAGCCACAGGGAAATCAGCCCCAGCATTTT. The chain joins TRBV7-9 to TRBJ1-5, with D maybe TRBD1 (6 bases). V dropped 5 bases and J dropped 4 bases, with 15 bases sitting between them. Per germline, CDR1 SEHNR and CDR2 FQNEAQ (reference sequence). The CDR3 covers 15 residues.

This clonotype was observed a handful of times. The chain links TRBV7-9 to TRBJ2-1; D is uncertain. CDR1 SEHNR and CDR2 FQNEAQ come from the germline V gene (reference sequence). The ends were cut back, 3 bases at V and 5 bases at J, with 11 bases in the middle. The CDR3 has 14 amino acids. CDR3 DNA sequence: TGTGCCAGCAGCTTCTCCGGACGGAACAATGAGCAGTTCTTC. It is translated as CASSFSGRNNEQFF.

V gene TRBV7-9 combines with J gene TRBJ2-7; D gene ambiguous. This CDR3 is built from 13 residues. The V and J ends lost 1 base and 5 bases respectively, with 9 bases between them. Germline CDR1 and CDR2: SEHNR and FQNEAQ (reference sequence). This chain's CDR3 is CASSLDSAHEQYF. CDR3 coding DNA: TGTGCCAGCAGCTTAGACAGTGCCCACGAGCAGTACTTC.

V gene TRBV6-1 combines with J gene TRBJ2-5; 8 nucleotides line up with TRBD1. The CDR3 length is 15 residues. V gave up 6 bases and J gave up 5 bases; unmatched junction bases: 11. CDR1 MNHNS and CDR2 SASEGT come from the germline V gene. The CDR3: CASSPGWTGLETQYF. CDR3 DNA sequence: TGTGCCAGCAGCCCTGGATGGACAGGGTTGGAGACCCAGTACTTC.

This clonotype was recorded a few times. The chain combines TRBV18 with TRBJ2-1; D gene uncertain. Trimming left V 5 bases short and J 0 bases short, with 11 bases between. The CDR3 covers 15 residues. Germline V gene data show CDR1 as KGHSH and CDR2 as LQKENI. The CDR3 DNA is TGTGCCAGCTCAGTTAGTAGCCTCTCCTACAATGAGCAGTTCTTC. This translates into CASSVSSLSYNEQFF.

This clonotype has a handful of counts. The V call is TRBV12-3 or TRBV12-4, the J call TRBJ1-1; TRBD1 matches at 8 bases. The ends lost 3 bases at V and 3 bases at J; junction bases unmatched: 9. This CDR3 contains 16 residues. Written as DNA, the CDR3 is TGTGCCAGCAGTTTTTGGGCGGCAGGGGGCTACACTGAAGCTTTCTTT. Protein sequence: CASSFWAAGGYTEAFF.

This clonotype was detected a few times. The chain couples TRBV20-1 to TRBJ2-5; 7 bases align to TRBD2. The germline CDR1 and CDR2 sequences are DFQATT and SNEGSKA (reference sequence). The CDR3 runs to 11 residues. In DNA form, the CDR3 reads TGCAGGGGGGGGAGGCAAGAGACCCAGTACTTC. Protein product: CRGGRQETQYF.

This clonotype was recorded a few times. The chain uses TRBV7-2 and TRBJ2-3; D remains ambiguous. Trimming stripped 3 bases from V and 6 bases from J, with 10 bases between. The germline V gene has CDR1 SGHTA and CDR2 FQGNSA. The CDR3 covers 13 residues. CDR3 in amino acids: CASSFIGRDTQYF. The CDR3 coding sequence is TGTGCCAGCAGCTTTATAGGTCGGGATACGCAGTATTTT.

Many counts were recorded for this clonotype. The V call is TRBV4-2, the J call TRBJ1-4; 12 bases match TRBD1. The germline V gene has CDR1 LGHNA and CDR2 YNFKEQ. The CDR3 consists of 15 residues. V was clipped by 5 bases and J by 7 bases; unmatched bases: 5. The CDR3 region is CASSKGQGAGEKLFF. In nucleotides, the CDR3 is TGTGCCAGCAGCAAGGGACAGGGGGCCGGTGAAAAACTGTTTTTT.

This clonotype was counted a few times. This chain links TRBV2 with TRBJ2-1; the D gene is possibly TRBD1 (6 bases). The germline gives CDR1 SNHLY, CDR2 FYNNEI. The V end was cut by 7 bases, the J end by 2 bases, with 15 bases between. The CDR3 totals 15 residues. CDR3 in DNA: TGTGCCAGCATCCCTGACAGGAGTACCTACAATGAGCAGTTCTTC. Its translation: CASIPDRSTYNEQFF.

This clonotype was seen a few times. This chain links TRBV20-1 with TRBJ1-1; 10 nucleotides align to TRBD1. The CDR3 totals 15 residues. The germline V gene encodes CDR1 DFQATT and CDR2 SNEGSKA (reference sequence). The V and J ends lost 0 bases and 3 bases, in that order; junction bases with no gene match: 4. The CDR3 sequence: CSARDRDRGYTEAFF. The DNA for the CDR3 is TGCAGTGCTAGAGATCGGGACAGGGGATACACTGAAGCTTTCTTT.

This clonotype has a handful of counts. The chain recombines TRBV5-1 with TRBJ2-7; 9 nucleotides match TRBD1. CDR1 and CDR2 from the germline V gene are SGHRS and YFSETQ. CDR3 length equals 16 residues. J lost 0 bases, V lost 0 bases, and 4 bases had no gene match. In DNA form, the CDR3 reads TGCGCCAGCAGCTTGGGAGGGACAGGGAACTCCTACGAGCAGTACTTC. Translation: CASSLGGTGNSYEQYF.

This chain connects TRBV3-1 to TRBJ2-7; TRBD1 or TRBD2 may be the D gene (5 bases each). This CDR3 has 15 amino acids. Trimming took 4 bases from V and 7 from J, leaving 20 bases between them. CDR1 LGHDT and CDR2 YNNKEL come from the germline V gene (reference sequence). The CDR3 protein is CASSRRGPRHEEQYF. As DNA, the CDR3 is TGTGCCAGCAGCCGAAGGGGACCCCGTCATGAGGAGCAGTACTTC.

Ten or more counts support this clonotype. The chain is built from TRBV28 and TRBJ1-3; D might be TRBD1 (5 bases). The CDR3 loop spans 14 amino acids. V lost 2 bases, J lost 4 bases, and 9 bases lay in between. The germline CDR1 and CDR2 sequences are MDHEN and SYDVKM. The DNA of the CDR3 is TGTGCCAGCAGTTTAGGAGGGGACGGAAACACCATATATTTT. It is translated as CASSLGGDGNTIYF.

This clonotype showed up just a few times. The chain has TRBV29-1 and TRBJ2-1; TRBD2 matches at 9 bases. J lost 3 bases, V lost 3 bases, and 6 bases had no gene match. This CDR3 comprises 15 residues. Germline loops: CDR1 SQVTM, CDR2 ANQGSEA. CDR3 bases: TGCAGCGTTGAGGTGGGTAGCGGGAGCTACAATGAGCAGTTCTTC. It yields the protein CSVEVGSGSYNEQFF.

This clonotype has at least ten counts. The genes are TRBV29-1 and TRBJ2-1; no reliable D call. Germline assignment: CDR1 SQVTM and CDR2 ANQGSEA. Deletions cut 6 bases from V and 7 bases from J, with 10 bases between. CDR3 length: 11 residues. CDR3 bases: TGCAGCGTCGAGGTGTGGAATGAGCAGTTCTTC. As protein: CSVEVWNEQFF.

The rearrangement joins TRBV7-9 to TRBJ1-2; 10 nucleotides line up with TRBD1. The junction had 7 bases not matched to a gene; V was cut back by 4 bases and J by 8 bases. The CDR3 is 14 amino acids. CDR1 is SEHNR and CDR2 is FQNEAQ in the germline V gene (reference sequence). The CDR3 loop reads CASSSDRGRLGYTF. CDR3 nucleotides: TGTGCCAGCAGCTCAGACAGGGGGCGGCTCGGCTACACCTTC.

In this sample, this clonotype turned up many times. The genes are TRBV7-2 and TRBJ1-6, with D uncertain. The CDR3 extends over 13 amino acids. V was pared by 2 bases and J by 7 bases, with 6 bases between. Per the germline V gene, CDR1 is SGHTA and CDR2 is FQGNSA. CDR3 loop: CASSLNPNSPLHF. The CDR3 DNA reads TGTGCCAGCAGCTTAAATCCGAATTCACCCCTCCACTTT. Filled out from reference TRBV7-2 and TRBJ1-6, the complete variable domain reads GAGVSQSPSNKVTEKGKDVELRCDPISGHTALYWYRQSLGQGLEFLIYFQGNSAPDKSGLPSDRFSAERTGGSVSTLTIQRTQQEDSAVYLCASSLNPNSPLHFGNGTRLTVT.

The chain links TRBV7-8 to TRBJ2-7, with unresolved D. The CDR3 spans 14 residues. Trimming took 2 bases from V and 5 from J, leaving 13 bases between them. Per germline, CDR1 SGHVS and CDR2 FQNEAQ. CDR3 loop: CASSLTNLRDEQYF. DNA of the CDR3: TGTGCCAGCAGCTTAACCAACCTACGGGACGAGCAGTACTTC.

This clonotype was observed a handful of times. The rearrangement links TRBV10-3 to TRBJ2-7, with TRBD1 identical over 8 bases. Germline CDR1 is ENHRY and CDR2 is SYGVKD. The CDR3 runs 15 residues. V trimming: 10 bases; J trimming: 0 bases; junction bases outside the gene matches: 11. This CDR3 is CATMTGALSSYEQYF. CDR3 sequence (DNA): TGTGCCACCATGACAGGGGCTTTGAGCTCCTACGAGCAGTACTTC.

The chain is built from TRBV29-1 and TRBJ2-1; 10 bases align to TRBD1. Germline V gene lookup returns CDR1 SQVTM and CDR2 ANQGSEA. V was pared by 0 bases and J by 3 bases, with 8 bases of the junction left unmatched. This CDR3 has 17 residues. The CDR3 is CSVEDLQGQGHYNEQFF. CDR3 DNA: TGCAGCGTTGAAGACCTCCAGGGACAGGGGCACTACAATGAGCAGTTCTTC.

Ten or more counts support this clonotype. The chain uses TRBV12-3 or TRBV12-4 and TRBJ2-5; 9 bases fit TRBD1. CDR3 length: 13 residues. With V trimmed by 6 bases and J by 1 base, 0 bases remained unmatched. The CDR3: CASRTGGQETQYF. The CDR3 DNA reads TGTGCCAGCAGGACAGGGGGCCAAGAGACCCAGTACTTC.

This chain connects TRBV7-2 to TRBJ2-3; D is possibly TRBD1 or TRBD2 (5 bases each). CDR1 is SGHTA, CDR2 FQGNSA, per germline. CDR3 length: 15 amino acids. The V gene lost 5 bases and the J gene lost 6 bases, with 18 bases spanning the gap. This CDR3 is CASSPAGTGTDTQYF. DNA of the CDR3: TGTGCCAGCAGCCCCGCTGGGACGGGAACGGATACGCAGTATTTT.